This T cell receptor (beta chain) stems from a study of blood T cell repertoires in COVID-19. Study-level background: The United States, Italy and Spain were the sources of the acute and convalescent COVID-19 samples. From T cells, B-cell-depleted T cells, or PBMCs came the material, which was cDNA or gDNA.

Under the authors' procedure: Reference gene primer amplification gave nucleated cell count estimates. Produced via immunoSEQ multiplex PCR; TCRdb's table is partial and in-frame only. V and J calls and clone size are given by that table; D and trimming were obtained from the DNA. The sample has over 100,000 clones; 60% to 85% are singletons. Germline CDR1 MDHEN, CDR2 SYDVKM. CDR3 length: 18 residues. V lost 7 bases and J lost 6, with 30 bases in between. The gene calls are TRBV28 and TRBJ1-2; D is perhaps TRBD1 (5 bases). Sequenced: peripheral blood. The TCR originated in a human donor in a cohort sampled during active or convalescent COVID-19. The CDR3 nucleotides read TGTGCCAGCACCCCGTCGGGCGGGGGGAAGTTAAGGTCCCATGGCTACACCTTC. It encodes CASTPSGGGKLRSHGYTF.